Detailed here is one T cell receptor beta chain. This record comes from a study of blood T cell repertoires in COVID-19. Study-wide context: Researchers got acute and convalescent COVID-19 samples from the United States, Italy and Spain. From T cells, B-cell-depleted T cells, or PBMCs came the material, which was cDNA or gDNA.

Germline CDR1 SGHRS, CDR2 YFSETQ. The CDR3 totals 16 residues. J was trimmed by 0 bases and V by 2 bases; bases with no gene match: 5. The Seattle patients joined while their infection was active and were tracked longitudinally afterward. Authors' processing steps: Amplification of reference gene primers was used by the study to estimate nucleated cell counts. The method was immunoSEQ multiplex PCR; TCRdb's version includes in-frame clones alone and lacks a portion of them. V and J calls and clone size are given by that table; D and trimming were obtained from the DNA. The table includes 300,000 to 400,000 clones, around 90% detected once.

This chain links TRBV5-1 with TRBJ2-3; 8 bases fit TRBD2. This sequence was found in a woman in her thirties with COVID-19, enrolled during active disease. Sequenced material: peripheral blood. CDR3 nucleotides: TGCGCCAGCAGCTTCCTCGGGGGGGCCAGCACAGATACGCAGTATTTT. This gives the protein CASSFLGGASTDTQYF.